The 29 T cell receptor beta chains presented below share a single source sample, sequenced in a study of somatic mutations in cytotoxic T cells in rheumatoid arthritis. The data were produced by immunoSEQ multiplex PCR, yet TCRdb's version contains in-frame clones alone and is incomplete. Here the sample spans about 7,000 clones, about 75% being singletons. Sequenced: CD8+ T cells sorted from blood. These receptor sequences come from an adult with rheumatoid arthritis.

This rearrangement joins TRBV5-1 to TRBJ2-7; tentatively, D is TRBD2 (6 bases). This CDR3 region has 15 residues. Looked up from germline, CDR1 is SGHRS and CDR2 is YFSETQ. The ends were cut back, 4 bases at V and 1 base at J, with 15 bases in the middle. DNA for the CDR3: TGCGCCAGCAGCCCGGACGGGCGGGGATCCTACGAGCAGTACTTC. Residues: CASSPDGRGSYEQYF.

This chain joins TRBV11-1 and TRBJ1-6; the D is unclear. This CDR3 contains 12 residues. Germline CDR1 reads SGHAT; CDR2 reads FQDESV (reference sequence). V lost 2 bases, J lost 7 bases, and 3 bases lay in between. The CDR3 is CASSLPNSPLHF. CDR3 DNA sequence: TGTGCCAGCAGCTTACCCAATTCACCCCTCCACTTT.

The chain combines TRBV2 with TRBJ1-1; weak D call: TRBD1 (6 bases). This CDR3 is 15 amino acids long. The germline CDR1 and CDR2 sequences are SNHLY and FYNNEI. Between the trimmed V and J ends, which lost 3 bases and 4 bases, there was a span of 15 bases. CDR3 region: CASSDRGRGGTEAFF. DNA for the CDR3: TGTGCCAGCAGTGACAGGGGCCGAGGGGGCACTGAAGCTTTCTTT.

The V and J genes are TRBV10-3 and TRBJ2-3; TRBD2 agrees at 11 bases. Per germline, CDR1 ENHRY and CDR2 SYGVKD. The CDR3 contains 14 residues. Trimming removed 5 bases from V and 4 bases from J; junction bases left unmatched: 2. CDR3 sequence reads: CAISNSGGADTQYF. CDR3 DNA: TGTGCCATCAGTAATAGCGGGGGGGCAGATACGCAGTATTTT.

The rearrangement links TRBV5-4 to TRBJ1-2; D is unresolved. CDR1 is SGHNT and CDR2 is YYREEE in the germline V gene (reference sequence). The CDR3 is 15 amino acids. The V end was cut by 4 bases, the J end by 1 base, with 14 bases between. The CDR3: CASSPGSIFNYGYTF. CDR3 nucleotides: TGTGCCAGCAGCCCGGGTAGTATCTTTAACTATGGCTACACCTTC. Using reference TRBV5-4 and TRBJ1-2 for the parts outside the CDR3, the full variable domain is ETGVTQSPTHLIKTRGQQVTLRCSSQSGHNTVSWYQQALGQGPQFIFQYYREEENGRGNFPPRFSGLQFPNYSSELNVNALELDDSALYLCASSPGSIFNYGYTFGSGTRLTVV.

The chain carries TRBV30 and TRBJ1-2; TRBD1 agrees at 7 bases. J lost 8 bases, V lost 1 base, and 7 bases had no gene match. The germline V gene has CDR1 GTSNPN and CDR2 SVGIG (reference sequence). This CDR3 has 13 residues. This CDR3 reads CAWSADRERGYTF. In DNA, the CDR3 is TGTGCCTGGAGTGCTGACAGGGAGAGAGGCTACACCTTC.

V usage is TRBV28 and J usage is TRBJ1-2; TRBD1 matches at 7 bases. V was clipped by 5 bases and J by 0 bases; unmatched bases: 12. The CDR3 has 17 residues. Germline values: CDR1 MDHEN, CDR2 SYDVKM. The CDR3 region has the DNA TGTGCCAGCAGTGGACCCTCACAGGGGAATGCTAACTATGGCTACACCTTC. Its translation is CASSGPSQGNANYGYTF.

This clone was seen a few times. Other DNA sequences in this specimen translate into the identical CDR3. CDR3 amino acids: CAISVGNEQFF. Here the CDR3 DNA reads TGTGCCATATCGGTGGGGAATGAGCAGTTCTTC. This chain joins TRBV10-3 and TRBJ2-1; D not resolved. Trimming took 9 bases from V and 7 from J, leaving 10 bases between them. The germline V gene has CDR1 ENHRY and CDR2 SYGVKD. CDR3 length equals 11 residues.

V usage is TRBV4-2 and J usage is TRBJ2-5, with D possibly TRBD1 on 5 matching bases. The germline gives CDR1 LGHNA, CDR2 YNFKEQ. The V and J ends lost 5 bases and 5 bases respectively, with 12 bases between them. The CDR3 extends over 13 amino acids. The CDR3 protein is CASSLKGVETQYF. Written as DNA, the CDR3 is TGTGCCAGCAGCTTGAAAGGGGTCGAGACCCAGTACTTC.

This sequence joins TRBV5-1 and TRBJ2-5, with D perhaps given as TRBD1 or TRBD2 (6 bases each). The J call is in doubt because the DNA end fits TRBJ2-7 better. CDR1 and CDR2 from the germline V gene are SGHRS and YFSETQ. The CDR3 covers 16 residues. The CDR3 coding sequence is TGCGCCAGCAGCTTGGGGGACGGGGGCGGCGGGAACGAGCAGTACTTC. As protein: CASSLGDGGGGNEQYF.

A single count supports this clone. The chain is built from TRBV27 and TRBJ2-4; 11 nucleotides align to TRBD2. V gave up 8 bases and J gave up 0 bases; unmatched junction bases: 6. CDR1 MNHEY and CDR2 SMNVEV come from the germline V gene (reference sequence). The CDR3 loop spans 16 amino acids. The CDR3 sequence: CASGTTSGIAKNIQYF. The CDR3 bases are TGTGCCAGCGGGACGACTAGCGGGATAGCCAAAAACATTCAGTACTTC.

The rearrangement uses TRBV11-3 and TRBJ2-3, with D possibly called TRBD1 or TRBD2 (6 bases each). V was trimmed by 6 bases and J by 1 base, leaving 14 bases between them. Germline loops: CDR1 SGHNT, CDR2 YENEEA. CDR3 length equals 15 residues. The CDR3: CASSKGGKGTDTQYF. In nucleotides, the CDR3 is TGTGCCAGCAGTAAAGGGGGGAAGGGCACAGATACGCAGTATTTT. Full variable domain (rest looked up from reference TRBV11-3 and TRBJ2-3): EAGVVQSPRYKIIEKKQPVAFWCNPISGHNTLYWYLQNLGQGPELLIRYENEEAVDDSQLPKDRFSAERLKGVDSTLKIQPAELGDSAVYLCASSKGGKGTDTQYFGPGTRLTVL.

The chain combines TRBV6-1 with TRBJ2-7, with 9 bases that match TRBD2. Trimming removed 10 bases from V and 4 bases from J; junction bases left unmatched: 8. The germline V gene encodes CDR1 MNHNS and CDR2 SASEGT. The CDR3 runs 13 residues. CDR3 bases: TGTGCCATTCAGCGGGGGGTAGTGTACGAGCAGTACTTC. Its translation is CAIQRGVVYEQYF.

The chain is built from TRBV5-8 and TRBJ1-2, with D tentatively TRBD1 (5 bases). CDR3 length: 13 amino acids. Trimming shortened V by 2 bases and J by 4 bases, and 9 bases separated the two germline ends. The germline CDR1 and CDR2 sequences are SGHTS and YDEGEE. CDR3: CASSFSGAYGYTF. The CDR3, as DNA: TGTGCCAGCAGCTTTTCCGGGGCCTATGGCTACACCTTC.

The V and J genes are TRBV10-1 and TRBJ2-1; 7 bases align to TRBD2. Germline V CDR1 and CDR2: WNHNN, SYGVQD (reference sequence). After removal of 6 bases from V and 3 bases from J, the junction contained 11 bases not matched to a gene. The CDR3 runs 16 residues. This CDR3 reads CASSPLESGDYNEQFF. CDR3 coding DNA: TGCGCCAGCAGCCCCCTTGAGAGCGGGGACTACAATGAGCAGTTCTTC.

There are a few counts of this clone. This chain uses TRBV13 with TRBJ1-6; D might be TRBD1 (6 bases). Germline CDR1 and CDR2: PRHDT and FYEKMQ (reference sequence). The CDR3 runs 17 residues. V shed 0 bases and J shed 5 bases, with 14 bases lying between them. CDR3 residues: CASSLGTGGHHNSPLHF. The CDR3 DNA is TGTGCCAGCAGCTTAGGGACAGGAGGGCACCATAATTCACCCCTCCACTTT. The full variable domain, its missing parts supplied by reference TRBV13 and TRBJ1-6, is AAGVIQSPRHLIKEKRETATLKCYPIPRHDTVYWYQQGPGQDPQFLISFYEKMQSDKGSIPDRFSAQQFSDYHSELNMSSLELGDSALYFCASSLGTGGHHNSPLHFGNGTRLTVT.

The chain has TRBV14 and TRBJ2-3; D possibly corresponds to TRBD2 (6 bases). Looked up from germline, CDR1 is SGHDN and CDR2 is FVKESK. The CDR3 has 15 residues. The V gene lost 1 base and the J gene lost 7 bases, with 15 bases spanning the gap. The CDR3 DNA is TGTGCCAGCAGCCAAGTACTAGCAGGGAGGTATACGCAGTATTTT. Its translation is CASSQVLAGRYTQYF.

The V gene is TRBV30, the J gene TRBJ2-1, with D tentatively TRBD1 or TRBD2 (7 bases each). CDR3 length equals 17 residues. Trimming took off 7 bases at V and 5 bases at J, with 27 bases between the two ends. Germline lookup yields CDR1 GTSNPN and CDR2 SVGIG (reference sequence). The CDR3 coding sequence is TGTGCCTCTAACTACAGGGGATTGGGCGGGGGAAACAATGAGCAGTTCTTC. Its translation is CASNYRGLGGGNNEQFF.

This clone is deemed medium-sized. The chain employs TRBV7-8 and TRBJ2-1, with 8 bases aligning to TRBD2. CDR1 is SGHVS, CDR2 FQNEAQ, per germline. This CDR3 has 16 amino acids. V shed 5 bases, J shed 2 bases, and the junction held 8 bases outside the gene matches. The CDR3 loop is CASSLRLAPAYNEQFF. CDR3 coding DNA: TGTGCCAGCAGCCTACGACTAGCGCCCGCCTACAATGAGCAGTTCTTC.

The chain combines TRBV11-2 with TRBJ2-7; tentatively, D is TRBD1 (6 bases). CDR3 length: 12 amino acids. V dropped 6 bases and J dropped 6 bases, with 12 bases sitting between them. Germline V gives CDR1 SGHAT, CDR2 FQNNGV. The CDR3, as DNA: TGTGCCAGCAGTTCGCAGGGGAGCGAGCAGTACTTC. It encodes CASSSQGSEQYF.

V is TRBV5-1 and J is TRBJ2-1; 10 bases line up with TRBD2. J lost 5 bases, V lost 3 bases, and 5 bases had no gene match. This CDR3 has 15 residues. Germline CDR1 is SGHRS and CDR2 is YFSETQ. CDR3 residues: CASSWGTSDNNEQFF. CDR3 bases: TGCGCCAGCAGCTGGGGGACTAGCGATAACAATGAGCAGTTCTTC.

This rearrangement joins TRBV11-2 to TRBJ1-2; maybe TRBD1 (5 bases). V dropped 5 bases and J dropped 2 bases, with 12 bases sitting between them. CDR3 length: 14 amino acids. The germline CDR1 and CDR2 sequences are SGHAT and FQNNGV. The CDR3 DNA reads as TGTGCCAGCAGCCCGGGACGGCAAAACTATGGCTACACCTTC. It codes for CASSPGRQNYGYTF.

The V and J genes are TRBV7-9 and TRBJ2-1; 8 positions match TRBD2. Germline assignment: CDR1 SEHNR and CDR2 FQNEAQ (reference sequence). The CDR3 consists of 15 residues. V lost 4 bases and J lost 9; bases outside the gene matches: 11. As DNA, the CDR3 is TGTGCCAGCAGCTCAGTACGGGGGGGAGCCGGTGAGCAGTTCTTC. The encoded protein is CASSSVRGGAGEQFF.

In this sample, this clone turned up once. The V and J genes are TRBV5-4 and TRBJ2-5; TRBD1 aligns across 8 bases. Germline CDR1 is SGHNT and CDR2 is YYREEE (reference sequence). The V segment lost 4 bases and the J segment 5 bases; nucleotides outside the gene matches: 7. The CDR3 has 14 amino acids. The CDR3 DNA is TGTGCCAGCAGCCCCCAGGGGGCTTCGGAGACCCAGTACTTC. Its translation is CASSPQGASETQYF.

The chain carries TRBV28 and TRBJ1-2; the D gene is possibly TRBD1 (6 bases). The CDR3 is made up of 13 amino acids. CDR1 and CDR2 (germline): MDHEN, SYDVKM. The ends were cut back, 5 bases at V and 7 bases at J, with 14 bases in the middle. The CDR3 is CASSPWTAGGYTF. DNA for the CDR3: TGTGCCAGCAGTCCTTGGACAGCGGGTGGCTACACCTTC.

This clone is a singleton in its sample. The chain recombines TRBV5-4 with TRBJ1-1, with 8 nucleotides matching TRBD1. CDR1 SGHNT and CDR2 YYREEE come from the germline V gene (reference sequence). The J segment lost 5 bases and the V segment lost 2 bases, leaving 5 bases of the junction unmatched. The length of the CDR3 is 14 residues. CDR3 residues: CASSFPGGITEAFF. DNA for the CDR3: TGTGCCAGCAGCTTTCCAGGGGGCATTACTGAAGCTTTCTTT. Together with reference TRBV5-4 and TRBJ1-1, the CDR3 gives the full variable domain: ETGVTQSPTHLIKTRGQQVTLRCSSQSGHNTVSWYQQALGQGPQFIFQYYREEENGRGNFPPRFSGLQFPNYSSELNVNALELDDSALYLCASSFPGGITEAFFGQGTRLTVV.

The chain carries TRBV4-2 and TRBJ2-7, with TRBD2 matching over 9 bases. Germline V CDR1 and CDR2: LGHNA, YNFKEQ. With V trimmed by 1 base and J by 4 bases, 8 bases remained unmatched. This CDR3 is 16 amino acids long. The CDR3 protein is CASSQGGSSGVYEQYF. The CDR3 DNA sequence: TGTGCCAGCAGCCAAGGGGGCTCTAGCGGGGTTTACGAGCAGTACTTC.

V is TRBV7-9 and J is TRBJ2-3; D is unresolved. Looked up from germline, CDR1 is SEHNR and CDR2 is FQNEAQ (reference sequence). V shed 3 bases and J shed 0 bases, with 7 bases lying between them. This CDR3 contains 14 residues. The CDR3 nucleotides are TGTGCCAGCAGCTTTCAGATCAGCACAGATACGCAGTATTTT. It specifies CASSFQISTDTQYF.

The chain combines TRBV7-6 with TRBJ2-2, with a tentative D call TRBD2 (6 bases). Germline CDR1 reads SGHVS; CDR2 reads FNYEAQ. Trimming took off 5 bases at V and 0 bases at J, with 13 bases between the two ends. CDR3 length equals 16 residues. The CDR3: CASSLRPGANTGELFF. In DNA, the CDR3 is TGTGCCAGCAGCCTTAGGCCGGGGGCGAACACCGGGGAGCTGTTTTTT.